What follows are 14 T cell receptor beta chains derived from one specimen sequenced in a study of control samples from healthy donors and cancer patients. TCRdb keeps only in-frame clones here, not all; method: immunoSEQ multiplex PCR. The sample yields approximately 71,000 clones, roughly 91% seen once. Sequencing used PBMCs. Receptors were obtained from a man aged 60-69 years with lung cancer.

The V and J genes are TRBV7-3 and TRBJ2-2, with 9 bases that match TRBD1. Germline-derived CDR1 and CDR2 are SGHTA and FQGTGA. J gave up 8 bases and V 5 bases, and 15 bases lay outside the gene matches. The CDR3 runs 17 residues. CDR3 DNA sequence: TGTGCCAGCAGCCTGAGCCAAGGACAGGGGCCAGAAGGGGAGCTGTTTTTT. It yields the protein CASSLSQGQGPEGELFF.

The rearrangement uses TRBV11-1 and TRBJ2-7, with TRBD1 as a possible D gene (6 bases). Trimming took 5 bases from V and 3 from J, leaving 11 bases between them. The length of the CDR3 is 13 residues. Germline loops: CDR1 SGHAT, CDR2 FQDESV (reference sequence). The CDR3 here is CASSLGQIYEQYF. For the CDR3, the DNA is TGTGCCAGCAGCCTAGGACAGATCTACGAGCAGTACTTC.

This chain connects TRBV4-1 to TRBJ2-1; a weak D match, TRBD2 (5 bases). Trimming left V 3 bases short and J 4 bases short, with 10 bases between. The CDR3 loop spans 14 amino acids. Germline lookup yields CDR1 MGHRA and CDR2 YSYEKL. The CDR3 DNA reads TGCGCCAGCAGCCACGGCGGGTCGTACAATGAGCAGTTCTTC. Translation gives CASSHGGSYNEQFF.

This chain uses TRBV5-1 with TRBJ1-1; D might be TRBD1 (6 bases). V was pared by 5 bases and J by 0 bases, with 8 bases between. Germline-derived CDR1 and CDR2 are SGHRS and YFSETQ. This CDR3 has 13 amino acids. CDR3 in DNA: TGCGCCAGCAGACAGGGTGTGAACACTGAAGCTTTCTTT. Protein product: CASRQGVNTEAFF.

V usage is TRBV5-8 and J usage is TRBJ2-3, with no clear D. There are 14 residues in the CDR3. The germline V gene has CDR1 SGHTS and CDR2 YDEGEE. Trimming took 4 bases from V and 6 from J, leaving 15 bases between them. CDR3 region: CASSLGRFRDTQYF. As DNA, the CDR3 is TGTGCCAGCAGCCTAGGACGGTTTAGGGATACGCAGTATTTT.

V usage is TRBV2 and J usage is TRBJ2-7; 8 nucleotides agree with TRBD1. The trim removed 2 bases at V and 7 bases at J, leaving 19 bases unmatched. CDR3 size: 18 residues. In germline, CDR1 is SNHLY, CDR2 FYNNEI. CDR3 region: CASSETLGQGLRGGEQYV. CDR3 DNA sequence: TGTGCCAGCAGTGAAACCCTAGGACAGGGCCTAAGAGGGGGAGAGCAGTACGTC.

Here the CDR3 reads CASSQGLAVRYNEQFF. The CDR3 region has the DNA TGTGCCAGCAGCCAGGGGCTAGCGGTTAGATACAATGAGCAGTTCTTC. V usage is TRBV3-1 (or the pseudogene TRBV3-2) and J usage is TRBJ2-1; 7 bases map to TRBD2. Germline V gene lookup returns CDR1 LGHDT and CDR2 YNNKEL (reference sequence). The J segment lost 4 bases and the V segment lost 3 bases, leaving 9 bases of the junction unmatched. This CDR3 region has 16 residues.

The J gene is TRBJ1-1, the V gene TRBV7-3; 8 bases are a match to TRBD1. CDR1 and CDR2 (germline): SGHTA, FQGTGA. This CDR3 contains 12 residues. V gave up 5 bases and J gave up 12 bases; unmatched junction bases: 8. The CDR3 coding sequence is TGTGCCAGCAGCCTGACAGGGGCTGATCCTTTCTTT. This translates into CASSLTGADPFF.

This chain links TRBV15 with TRBJ2-5, with D unclear. The V gene lost 0 bases and the J gene lost 4 bases, with 9 bases spanning the gap. The CDR3 runs to 14 residues. Germline V gives CDR1 LNHNV, CDR2 YYDKDF (reference sequence). DNA of the CDR3: TGTGCCACCAGCAGAGATATAGGGCCAGAGACCCAGTACTTC. Its translation is CATSRDIGPETQYF.

The chain has TRBV6-5 and TRBJ1-2, with D maybe TRBD1 (5 bases). Germline-derived CDR1 and CDR2 are MNHEY and SVGAGI. This CDR3 spans 13 amino acids. V was shortened by 6 bases and J by 3 bases, with 11 bases between the two germline ends. The CDR3 DNA reads as TGTGCCAGCAGACCAGGGCTCGACTATGGCTACACCTTC. It codes for CASRPGLDYGYTF.

In this sample, this clone turned up once. V gene TRBV11-3 combines with J gene TRBJ1-5; the D gene is possibly TRBD1 (5 bases). V was cut by 5 bases and J by 1 base, with 9 bases left in between. The length of the CDR3 is 14 residues. CDR1 and CDR2 (germline): SGHNT, YENEEA. The CDR3 is CASSVQGSNQPQHF. For the CDR3, the DNA is TGTGCCAGCAGCGTCCAGGGAAGCAATCAGCCCCAGCATTTT.

The V gene is TRBV19, the J gene TRBJ2-3, with 7 bases aligning to TRBD1. CDR3 length: 16 residues. After removal of 0 bases from V and 3 bases from J, the junction contained 6 bases not matched to a gene. The germline V gene encodes CDR1 LNHDA and CDR2 SQIVND (reference sequence). The CDR3 here is CASSIDVDRITDTQYF. The CDR3, as DNA: TGTGCCAGTAGTATAGATGTGGACAGGATTACAGATACGCAGTATTTT.

The gene calls are TRBV5-5 and TRBJ1-6; 8 bases agree with TRBD1. CDR3 length equals 15 residues. CDR1 and CDR2 from the germline V gene are SGHKS and YYEKEE (reference sequence). V lost 4 bases, J lost 8 bases, and 8 bases stayed unmatched. CDR3 sequence (DNA): TGTGCCAGCAGCAGGCGACAGGGGTTGGATTCACCCCTCCACTTT. The encoded protein is CASSRRQGLDSPLHF. Supplemented by reference TRBV5-5 and TRBJ1-6, the full variable domain reads DAGVTQSPTHLIKTRGQQVTLRCSPISGHKSVSWYQQVLGQGPQFIFQYYEKEERGRGNFPDRFSARQFPNYSSELNVNALLLGDSALYLCASSRRQGLDSPLHFGNGTRLTVT.

In its sample, this clone was seen a few times. The gene calls are TRBV7-9 and TRBJ1-1; 8 nucleotides match TRBD1. This CDR3 region has 17 residues. Germline values: CDR1 SEHNR, CDR2 FQNEAQ (reference sequence). V lost 4 bases and J lost 1; bases outside the gene matches: 11. The CDR3 reads CASSSLWTGLKNTEAFF. The CDR3 coding sequence is TGTGCCAGCAGCTCACTCTGGACAGGGTTGAAGAACACTGAAGCTTTCTTT.